The entry below describes one T cell receptor beta chain. Its antigen is unknown. No base quality values were provided; no much bigger clone lies one nucleotide off. The record originates from a study of CD8 T cells in ankylosing spondylitis (dated by TCRdb to the late 2010s). A note on the overall study: The study profiled T cell receptor beta repertoires in healthy donors and ankylosing spondylitis patients to find disease-linked TCR variants. The full study cohort was made up of 25 to 30 ankylosing spondylitis patients and fewer than 120 healthy donors. Samples of peripheral blood were taken, and for ankylosing spondylitis patients, synovial fluid was collected as well. Overall study outcomes, separate from this receptor: According to the report, matched synovial fluid samples from ankylosing spondylitis patients were significantly enriched for the disease-linked clones. The disease-linked clones showed a CD8+ phenotype and occurred at relatively low frequencies in peripheral blood. Some motif variants were previously reported in synovial fluid and blood of reactive arthritis patients, suggesting common disease-initiation mechanisms. Blood from ankylosing spondylitis patients appeared to be characterized by a TCR beta motif composed of about 8 highly homologous amino acid variants.

This sample was sequenced with an Illumina HiSeq 2500. Quantitative 5'-RACE with molecular barcodes was the method used to prepare the TCR beta libraries. The source study handled its data this way. To identify disease-linked TCR variants, a new computational method was used, one built on a probabilistic model of VDJ rearrangement. TCRdb trimmed public reads at Q25 via fastp, called clones via MiXCR and kept in-frame beta chains. For every CDR3 protein sequence, its rows merge into one entry that carries the most common genes and DNA. The V and J calls were not made by the authors but by TCRdb's processing. The sample data list around 450,000 distinct CDR3 sequences, and approximately 26% of these were observed just once. The ten largest clones capture over 0.8% of the sample. Reading from cysteine to phenylalanine, the CDR3 counts 15 amino acids. Only CDR3 DNA remains: 45 bases, in frame from the first base. Via the germline V gene, CDR1 is KGHSH and CDR2 LQKENI. At the junction V is shortened by 3 bases and J by 6 bases, with 12 bases in between.

This TCR was sampled from a male donor with ankylosing spondylitis. The specimen was blood, either unsorted or a sorted T cell fraction (not recorded which). The rearranged chain carries TRBV18 and TRBJ1-6; the D gene is possibly TRBD1, with 6 bases matching. In nucleotides, the sequence is TGTGCCAGCTCACCCCCCGGACAGACTAATTCACCCCTCCACTTT. Its translation reads: CASSPPGQTNSPLHF.